These T cell receptor beta chains were read from a single sample in a study of blood T cell repertoires in COVID-19. Libraries were prepared by immunoSEQ multiplex PCR; TCRdb keeps only in-frame clonotypes and omits some of them. The data show under 250,000 clones, about 93% seen once. Specimen: peripheral blood. The receptors come from a man between 60 and 75 years old with COVID-19, enrolled during active disease. Both conserved end residues are part of each CDR3. Fields, in order: J gene, D gene, CDR3 length, V gene, CDR3 protein. D genes are given only for firm matches.

>TRBJ2-5|TRBD1|13|TRBV6-5
CASSRDRGETQYF
>TRBJ2-7|-|13|TRBV6-2/TRBV6-3
CASSMTGTYEQYF
>TRBJ1-1|TRBD1|15|TRBV19
CASSIWDRANTEAFF
>TRBJ1-2|-|14|TRBV19
CASSIGPANYGYTF
>TRBJ2-1|-|15|TRBV6-5
CASSYGQSSYNEQFF
>TRBJ1-2|-|13|TRBV29-1
CSVSNGPDYGYTF
>TRBJ2-3|TRBD2|15|TRBV7-2
CASSSPGLATDTQYF
>TRBJ1-5|-|14|TRBV28
CASSLSTGNQPQHF
>TRBJ2-7|-|15|TRBV5-6
CASSLGSRHWYEQYF
>TRBJ2-1|TRBD2|14|TRBV9
CASSPRTSGGEQFF
>TRBJ2-7|TRBD1|14|TRBV6-1
CASSETGATYEQYF
>TRBJ2-7|TRBD1|22|TRBV18
CASSPPISGTGLYSLNTYEQYF
>TRBJ1-1|-|14|TRBV19
CASRAHERRTEAFF
>TRBJ2-3|TRBD1|15|TRBV19
CASSQTGMGTDTQYF
>TRBJ2-7|TRBD1|16|TRBV13
CASSLTLPTGQYEQYF